Each of the 29 T cell receptor beta chains below was sequenced from the same sample in a study of regulatory T cells in long-lasting Graves disease. Both iRepertoire HTBI primers and Arm-PCR of CDR3 regions were used to build the TCR beta libraries. A single record per CDR3 protein comes from TCRdb applying MiXCR to the multiplex PCR reads. The data contain roughly 360,000 distinct CDR3 sequences, roughly 25% of them singletons. The sample's time point: persistent/refractory GD, antithyroid drugs over 5 years with positive TRAb. PBMCs were the source of the RNA used for TCR sequencing. Sequenced material: peripheral blood mononuclear cells (PBMCs), taken when the disease was refractory, from a patient treated with antithyroid drugs. Every receptor here comes from a woman aged 35 to 49 with Graves disease.

The rearrangement joins TRBV20-1 to TRBJ1-6; no definite D call. The CDR3 consists of 12 residues. V gave up 5 bases and J gave up 10 bases, with 12 bases separating them. Germline V CDR1 and CDR2: DFQATT, SNEGSKA (reference sequence). CDR3 sequence reads: CSADHKCSPLHF. CDR3 bases: TGCAGTGCTGACCATAAGTGCTCACCCCTCCACTTT.

There are many counts of this clonotype. This sequence joins TRBV28 and TRBJ1-6, with a weak D call TRBD1 (6 bases). V was clipped by 7 bases and J by 8 bases, with 21 bases between them. The CDR3 length is 16 residues. CDR1 is MDHEN and CDR2 is SYDVKM in the germline V gene. In DNA, the CDR3 is TGTGCCAGCACCCTTGGGGGCTTTGGCCCTGATTCACCCCTCCACTTT. Its translation: CASTLGGFGPDSPLHF.

The table lists this clonotype with a few counts. No DNA is shown, since the ends of the CDR3 on it are uncertain; the CDR3 is the one TCRdb lists. The V gene is TRBV28, the J gene TRBJ1-5; the table's D call TRBD1 went unverified against the DNA. 17 amino acids form the CDR3, both terminal residues included. CDR1 is MDHEN, CDR2 SYDVKM, per germline. CDR3 sequence: CASSLGGVGFLEKPQHF.

On this clonotype itself: A read error may explain this, as a much larger clone is one base away. The chain carries TRBV6-9 and TRBJ1-2; tentative D call: TRBD1 (5 bases). CDR3 length: 14 residues. The V and J ends lost 4 bases and 7 bases respectively, with 16 bases between them. Germline V lookup: CDR1 MNHGY, CDR2 SVAAGI. CDR3 region: CASSLSSGRGGYTF. For the CDR3, the DNA is TGTGCCAGCAGTTTAAGCTCTGGGAGGGGTGGCTACACCTTC.

This sequence joins TRBV28 and TRBJ1-2; TRBD1 agrees at 7 bases. CDR1 and CDR2 (germline): MDHEN, SYDVKM. The CDR3 length is 15 residues. V was clipped by 3 bases and J by 6 bases; unmatched bases: 10. CDR3 in amino acids: CASSLIGGAGDGYTF. CDR3 coding DNA: TGTGCCAGCAGTTTGATAGGGGGCGCGGGTGATGGCTACACCTTC.

This clonotype was counted at least ten times. V is TRBV10-3 and J is TRBJ1-1, with D maybe TRBD1 (6 bases). Germline CDR1 reads ENHRY; CDR2 reads SYGVKD. V dropped 2 bases and J dropped 4 bases, with 8 bases sitting between them. The CDR3 has 13 residues. Here the CDR3 reads CAISEPGVTEAFF. The DNA of the CDR3 is TGTGCCATCAGTGAGCCAGGGGTCACTGAAGCTTTCTTT.

V gene TRBV7-2 combines with J gene TRBJ2-7; 7 bases match TRBD1. Per germline, CDR1 SGHTA and CDR2 FQGNSA. The length of the CDR3 is 15 residues. After removal of 5 bases from V and 1 base from J, the junction contained 8 bases not matched to a gene. CDR3 residues: CASSLPVRGSYEQYF. The CDR3 nucleotides are TGTGCCAGCAGCCTCCCGGTCAGGGGGTCCTACGAGCAGTACTTC.

At least ten counts were recorded for this clonotype. This chain connects TRBV28 to TRBJ2-5, with 9 positions matching TRBD1. This CDR3 spans 16 amino acids. Germline-derived CDR1 and CDR2 are MDHEN and SYDVKM. Trimming removed 3 bases from V and 3 bases from J; junction bases left unmatched: 8. CDR3 sequence: CASSFSGTGNEETQYF. CDR3 in DNA: TGTGCCAGCAGTTTTTCGGGGACAGGGAACGAAGAGACCCAGTACTTC.

The CDR3 DNA follows: TGTGCCAGCAGTCCGGGACAGGGAGGTGCAGATACGCAGTATTTT. This gives the protein CASSPGQGGADTQYF. This chain uses TRBV6-2 or TRBV6-3 with TRBJ2-3; the match to TRBD1 covers 9 bases. With V trimmed by 5 bases and J by 4 bases, 7 bases remained unmatched. CDR1 and CDR2 from the germline V gene are MNHEY and SVGEGT. The CDR3 consists of 15 residues.

This clonotype has at least ten counts. The chain joins TRBV2 to TRBJ2-2; 7 nucleotides agree with TRBD1. Trimming at V came to 5 bases and at J to 2 bases, leaving 5 bases not matched to a gene. This CDR3 region has 15 residues. Germline lookup yields CDR1 SNHLY and CDR2 FYNNEI. The CDR3 is CASSQQGPNTGELFF. The CDR3 DNA sequence: TGTGCCAGCAGTCAACAGGGGCCAAACACCGGGGAGCTGTTTTTT.

The chain is built from TRBV30 and TRBJ2-7; no firm D call. Germline CDR1 and CDR2: GTSNPN and SVGIG (reference sequence). CDR3 length: 11 amino acids. V lost 1 base and J lost 4, with 5 bases in between. CDR3 DNA sequence: TGTGCCTGGAGTGCGCAGTACGAGCAGTACTTC. It translates to CAWSAQYEQYF.

This clonotype has more than one count but fewer than ten. The chain is built from TRBV20-1 and TRBJ2-5, with D uncertain. Germline values: CDR1 DFQATT, CDR2 SNEGSKA (reference sequence). Trimming pared 5 bases from V and 10 bases from J, leaving 17 bases between. The CDR3 loop spans 12 amino acids. The CDR3 is CSAPGGLEGQYF. CDR3 DNA: TGCAGTGCTCCCGGTGGCTTAGAAGGCCAGTACTTC.

This clonotype appeared a few times. The chain has TRBV2 and TRBJ2-3; TRBD1 matches 9 bases. CDR1 is SNHLY and CDR2 is FYNNEI in the germline V gene. V shed 7 bases, J shed 1 base, and the junction held 6 bases outside the gene matches. The CDR3 is 15 residues long. The CDR3 sequence: CASKKDRGGTDTQYF. The CDR3 nucleotides read TGTGCCAGCAAGAAGGACAGGGGTGGCACAGATACGCAGTATTTT. The full variable domain, rest sourced from reference TRBV2 and TRBJ2-3, is EPEVTQTPSHQVTQMGQEVILRCVPISNHLYFYWYRQILGQKVEFLVSFYNNEISEKSEIFDDQFSVERPDGSNFTLKIRSTKLEDSAMYFCASKKDRGGTDTQYFGPGTRLTVL.

This clonotype was recorded at least ten times. The chain employs TRBV27 and TRBJ2-4; TRBD1 aligns across 9 bases. Trimming at V came to 10 bases and at J to 3 bases, leaving 7 bases not matched to a gene. Germline V gene sequence: CDR1 MNHEY, CDR2 SMNVEV (reference sequence). The CDR3 spans 14 residues. The CDR3 region is CATGTGSDKNIQYF. The CDR3 nucleotides are TGTGCCACCGGGACAGGGTCAGACAAAAACATTCAGTACTTC.

This clonotype was detected a few times. The chain has TRBV20-1 and TRBJ2-7; TRBD1 is a possible D gene (7 bases). The CDR3 contains 14 residues. V was clipped by 6 bases and J by 1 base, with 16 bases between them. In germline, CDR1 is DFQATT, CDR2 SNEGSKA (reference sequence). The CDR3 sequence is CSAAGQRVSYEQYF. The CDR3 coding sequence is TGCAGTGCGGCGGGACAGAGGGTTTCCTACGAGCAGTACTTC.

This rearrangement joins TRBV27 to TRBJ1-5; D is uncertain. V was shortened by 3 bases and J by 5 bases, with 11 bases between the two germline ends. This CDR3 comprises 14 residues. CDR1 is MNHEY and CDR2 is SMNVEV in the germline V gene (reference sequence). The CDR3 spells CASSFGSSDQPQHF. The CDR3 DNA is TGTGCCAGCAGTTTTGGTTCAAGTGATCAGCCCCAGCATTTT.

On this clonotype itself: This may come from a read error, since a much larger clone is one base off. This chain links TRBV7-2 with TRBJ1-5; D remains unclear. CDR1 SGHTA and CDR2 FQGNSA come from the germline V gene. Trimming took 5 bases from V and 1 from J, leaving 12 bases between them. The CDR3 is 15 amino acids. For the CDR3, the DNA is TGTGCCAGCAGCCACCCCAGAGGGAGCAATCAGCCCCAGCATTTT. The encoded protein is CASSHPRGSNQPQHF.

The table lists this clonotype with many counts. The rearrangement links TRBV28 to TRBJ1-5; D is unresolved. CDR3 size: 16 residues. Germline-derived CDR1 and CDR2 are MDHEN and SYDVKM. V was trimmed by 2 bases and J by 0 bases, leaving 11 bases between them. CDR3 in amino acids: CASSLMGRYSNQPQHF. As DNA, the CDR3 is TGTGCCAGCAGTTTAATGGGAAGATATAGCAATCAGCCCCAGCATTTT.

Turning to this clonotype: A junction boundary mismatches the germline segment, possibly from a read error. The chain employs TRBV28 and TRBJ2-7, with 11 bases aligning to TRBD2. This CDR3 comprises 15 residues. The germline gives CDR1 MDHEN, CDR2 SYDVKM. CDR3 amino acids: CASSKTSGSHYEQCF. The CDR3 region has the DNA TGTGCCAGCAGTAAAACTAGCGGGAGCCACTACGAGCAGTGCTTC.

V usage is TRBV20-1 and J usage is TRBJ2-7; 9 nucleotides line up with TRBD2. With 7 bases clipped from V and 0 bases from J, the junction kept 4 bases outside the gene matches. Germline V CDR1 and CDR2: DFQATT, SNEGSKA (reference sequence). The length of the CDR3 is 13 residues. The CDR3 sequence: CSVSGSPSYEQYF. CDR3 coding DNA: TGCAGTGTTAGCGGGAGTCCCTCCTACGAGCAGTACTTC.

This clonotype was recorded many times. CDR3 sequence (DNA): TGTGCCAGCAGTTCAGGTTGGGCCAAAAACATTCAGTACTTC. It yields the protein CASSSGWAKNIQYF. This sequence joins TRBV28 and TRBJ2-4; D unresolved. Deletions cut 4 bases from V and 1 base from J, with 8 bases between. Germline V gene lookup returns CDR1 MDHEN and CDR2 SYDVKM. CDR3 length equals 14 residues.

V gene TRBV5-1 combines with J gene TRBJ2-3; D possibly corresponds to TRBD2 (7 bases). V gave up 1 base and J gave up 0 bases, with 12 bases separating them. From germline, CDR1 is SGHRS and CDR2 YFSETQ. This CDR3 contains 16 residues. Written as DNA, the CDR3 is TGCGCCAGCAGCTTGCAAGGGGGAGGGAGCACAGATACGCAGTATTTT. It is translated as CASSLQGGGSTDTQYF.

The sample holds a few counts of this clonotype. The V gene is TRBV29-1, the J gene TRBJ1-1; no firm D call. The V gene lost 5 bases and the J gene lost 6 bases, with 16 bases spanning the gap. From germline, CDR1 is SQVTM and CDR2 ANQGSEA. The CDR3 runs to 13 residues. In nucleotides, the CDR3 is TGCAGCGTTAAGAGGGCCGGGCAGGCTGAAGCTTTCTTT. This gives the protein CSVKRAGQAEAFF.

This clonotype was seen at least ten times. The chain uses TRBV28 and TRBJ1-1; a weak D match, TRBD1 (6 bases). This CDR3 spans 13 amino acids. Trimming left V 5 bases short and J 5 bases short, with 12 bases between. Germline V gene lookup returns CDR1 MDHEN and CDR2 SYDVKM. The CDR3 is CASSPTGKTEAFF. CDR3 coding DNA: TGTGCCAGCAGTCCTACAGGGAAGACTGAAGCTTTCTTT.

This clonotype was counted a few times. This chain connects TRBV30 to TRBJ2-2; D gene ambiguous. Germline V gene data show CDR1 as GTSNPN and CDR2 as SVGIG (reference sequence). Trimming removed 0 bases from V and 4 bases from J, with 6 bases in between. The CDR3 consists of 13 residues. CDR3 amino acids: CAWSVTSTGELFF. In DNA, the CDR3 is TGTGCCTGGAGTGTAACTTCCACCGGGGAGCTGTTTTTT.

This clonotype was picked up a small number of times. J is TRBJ2-3 and V is TRBV12-3 or TRBV12-4; D is possibly TRBD2 (5 bases). V lost 5 bases and J lost 3, with 27 bases in between. The CDR3 totals 19 residues. The CDR3 is CASSRGKSGSLVWTDTQYF. CDR3 bases: TGTGCCAGCAGTCGGGGTAAAAGTGGGAGTTTAGTGTGGACAGATACGCAGTATTTT.

This clonotype was detected many times. CDR3 DNA sequence: TGTGCCAGCAGTTTATGGACTAGCGGGGACCCCTACGAGCAGTACTTC. Encoded protein: CASSLWTSGDPYEQYF. The V gene is TRBV28, the J gene TRBJ2-7; 11 bases match TRBD2. From germline, CDR1 is MDHEN and CDR2 SYDVKM. This CDR3 is built from 16 residues. J was trimmed by 2 bases and V by 0 bases; bases with no gene match: 3.

This clonotype occurred a few times. This sequence joins TRBV11-2 and TRBJ2-7; D uncertain. The length of the CDR3 is 14 residues. V was cut by 5 bases and J by 2 bases, with 13 bases left in between. The germline V gene encodes CDR1 SGHAT and CDR2 FQNNGV. CDR3 nucleotides: TGTGCCAGCAGCCAATACCCACAAACCTACGAGCAGTACTTC. Translation gives CASSQYPQTYEQYF.

The chain has TRBV28 and TRBJ2-1; D might be TRBD1 (5 bases). CDR3 length equals 13 residues. V was clipped by 7 bases and J by 9 bases, with 16 bases between them. Germline values: CDR1 MDHEN, CDR2 SYDVKM. DNA of the CDR3: TGTGCCAGCACATGGGGCTACGGAACTGAGCAGTTCTTC. Protein: CASTWGYGTEQFF.